This T cell receptor beta chain was identified in a study of shared clonotypes between healthy human individuals. The study, taken as a whole, reports: Naive subsets, compared against memory subsets, generally had larger estimated richness values.

The run depth of the assay was deep. Genomic DNA belonging to each subset was distributed in equal measure over several immunoSEQ plates. Sequenced by immunoSEQ multiplex PCR; TCRdb stores in-frame clones only, minus some. The sample includes 2 million or so clones, 85% to 95% of them seen just once. CDR1 is SNHLY, CDR2 FYNNEI, per germline. The ends were cut back, 6 bases at V and 6 bases at J, with 14 bases in the middle. The CDR3 extends over 14 amino acids. This clone was picked up one time. Antigen unknown. The sequence came from a man aged 18 to 29 in good health. V usage is TRBV2 and J usage is TRBJ2-2; D perhaps matches TRBD1 (7 bases). The sample consisted of naive CD4+ T cells sorted from blood. The subset: CD45RA+ positively selected. The CDR3 DNA reads as TGTGCCAGCAGCAGGGGGGCCATGGCCGGGGAGCTGTTTTTT. Residues: CASSRGAMAGELFF.